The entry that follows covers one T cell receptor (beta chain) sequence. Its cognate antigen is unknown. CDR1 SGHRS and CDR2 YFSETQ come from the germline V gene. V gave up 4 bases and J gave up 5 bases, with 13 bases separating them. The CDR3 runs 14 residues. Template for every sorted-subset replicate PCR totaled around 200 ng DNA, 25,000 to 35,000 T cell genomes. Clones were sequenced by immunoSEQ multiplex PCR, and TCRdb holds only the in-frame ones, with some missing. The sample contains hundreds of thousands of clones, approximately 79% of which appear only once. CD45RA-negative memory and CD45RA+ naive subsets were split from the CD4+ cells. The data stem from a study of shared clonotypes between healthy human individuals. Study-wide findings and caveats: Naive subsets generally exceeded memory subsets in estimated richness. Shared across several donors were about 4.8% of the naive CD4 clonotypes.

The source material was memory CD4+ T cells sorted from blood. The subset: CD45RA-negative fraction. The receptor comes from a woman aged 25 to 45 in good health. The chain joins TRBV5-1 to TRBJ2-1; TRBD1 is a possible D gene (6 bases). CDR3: CASSISGQNNEQFF. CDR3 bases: TGCGCCAGCAGCATAAGTGGACAGAACAATGAGCAGTTCTTC.